Each of the 30 T cell receptor beta chains below was sequenced from the same sample in a study of T-cell reconstitution after alpha-beta-depleted transplantation in children. Construction of the TCRbeta library involved unique molecular identifiers. TCRdb re-analysed the PCR reads in MiXCR, keeping a single row per CDR3 protein. The repertoire holds about 16,000 distinct CDR3 sequences, with around 8.3% as singletons. The material was PBMCs, mostly from graft donor cells, obtained 60 days after TCRalphabeta/CD19-depleted stem cell transplant. Receptor source: a boy under two years old who had a stem cell transplant for Wiskott-Aldrich syndrome, so the T cells may come from the graft donor.

This clonotype was counted ten times or more. The V and J genes are TRBV7-8 and TRBJ1-2; D remains ambiguous. The CDR3 contains 12 residues. The V end lost 5 bases, the J end lost 8 bases, and 12 bases lay between the germline ends. Germline V gene sequence: CDR1 SGHVS, CDR2 FQNEAQ. CDR3 residues: CASSPHSNGYTF. CDR3 in DNA: TGTGCCAGCAGCCCTCACAGTAACGGCTACACCTTC.

This clonotype was detected only a few times. The chain uses TRBV28 and TRBJ1-1; TRBD1 is a possible D gene (6 bases). The V end lost 8 bases, the J end lost 3 bases, and 25 bases lay between the germline ends. There are 17 residues in the CDR3. The V gene's germline CDR1 is MDHEN and CDR2 SYDVKM. The CDR3 region has the DNA TGTGCCAGCGTTGGTTGCCAGGGGACGGAACCTCACACTGAAGCTTTCTTT. Protein product: CASVGCQGTEPHTEAFF.

This clonotype was seen ten or more times. The chain recombines TRBV27 with TRBJ2-7; D gene ambiguous. The CDR3 runs to 13 residues. V gave up 10 bases and J gave up 0 bases, with 13 bases separating them. Germline CDR1 and CDR2: MNHEY and SMNVEV (reference sequence). The CDR3, as DNA: TGTGCCACCAACAGACGGGTCTCCTACGAGCAGTACTTC. Its protein is CATNRRVSYEQYF.

This clonotype was observed many times. The gene calls are TRBV7-6 and TRBJ2-7; 8 positions agree with TRBD2. The CDR3 is 15 amino acids. Trimming took 5 bases from V and 2 from J; bases not matched to a gene: 8. Looked up from germline, CDR1 is SGHVS and CDR2 is FNYEAQ. CDR3: CASSGLAGAPYEQYF. The CDR3 DNA reads TGTGCCAGCAGCGGGCTAGCGGGCGCACCCTACGAGCAGTACTTC.

The sample holds many counts of this clonotype. The rearrangement uses TRBV6-2 or TRBV6-3 and TRBJ1-5; a possible D gene is TRBD1 (6 bases). The CDR3 loop spans 16 amino acids. Trimming took off 4 bases at V and 4 bases at J, with 17 bases between the two ends. CDR1 and CDR2 (germline): MNHEY, SVGEGT. Here the CDR3 reads CASSFIRDTLNQPQHF. Here the CDR3 DNA reads TGTGCCAGCAGTTTTATCCGGGACACCTTAAATCAGCCCCAGCATTTT.

This clonotype is deemed medium-sized. The chain carries TRBV9 and TRBJ1-1; 8 bases match TRBD1. Trimming took 4 bases from V and 4 from J; bases not matched to a gene: 9. Germline CDR1 reads SGDLS; CDR2 reads YYNGEE. The CDR3 has 15 residues. Here the CDR3 reads CASSPPPGGSTEAFF. The CDR3 nucleotides are TGTGCCAGCAGCCCCCCACCAGGGGGCTCCACTGAAGCTTTCTTT.

This clonotype was observed many times. This chain links TRBV2 with TRBJ2-7; either TRBD1 or TRBD2 may fit D (6 bases each). Germline V gives CDR1 SNHLY, CDR2 FYNNEI. V was trimmed by 6 bases and J by 6 bases, leaving 15 bases between them. The CDR3 extends over 13 amino acids. Here the CDR3 DNA reads TGTGCCAGCAGCGGCGCGGGACACGGCGAGCAGTACTTC. This translates into CASSGAGHGEQYF.

This clonotype was picked up many times. This sequence joins TRBV5-1 and TRBJ1-1; TRBD1 is a possible D gene (6 bases). The CDR3 has 15 residues. Trimming removed 0 bases at V and 1 base at J, with 10 bases between. Per the germline V gene, CDR1 is SGHRS and CDR2 is YFSETQ. CDR3 protein: CASSLGTAQNTEAFF. The CDR3 nucleotides are TGCGCCAGCAGCTTGGGGACAGCCCAGAACACTGAAGCTTTCTTT.

This clonotype has just a few counts. The chain joins TRBV20-1 to TRBJ1-6; maybe TRBD1 (5 bases). The CDR3 covers 13 residues. Per germline, CDR1 DFQATT and CDR2 SNEGSKA (reference sequence). V lost 6 bases and J lost 4, with 10 bases in between. Here the CDR3 DNA reads TGCAGTGCGACGGGACGATATAATTCACCCCTCCACTTT. Its protein product is CSATGRYNSPLHF.

This clonotype was detected many times. This chain uses TRBV18 with TRBJ2-3; D not certain. The germline V and J ends were trimmed by 1 base and 3 bases, with 5 bases remaining between them. The CDR3 is made up of 13 amino acids. The germline gives CDR1 KGHSH, CDR2 LQKENI. CDR3 DNA: TGTGCCAGCTCACCACGAATTACAGATACGCAGTATTTT. The encoded protein is CASSPRITDTQYF.

This clonotype was observed many times. The V and J genes are TRBV29-1 and TRBJ2-2; TRBD2 matches at 10 bases. The germline gives CDR1 SQVTM, CDR2 ANQGSEA. The CDR3 extends over 14 amino acids. V shed 7 bases and J 3 bases; nucleotides not matched to a gene: 5. CDR3 sequence reads: CSAQTSGYTGELFF. CDR3 DNA sequence: TGCAGCGCCCAGACTAGCGGGTACACCGGGGAGCTGTTTTTT.

This clonotype has at least ten counts. This chain connects TRBV24-1 to TRBJ2-5, with a possible D match to TRBD1 (6 bases). The CDR3 length is 14 residues. Trimming took 3 bases from V and 0 from J, leaving 7 bases between them. Germline CDR1 is KGHDR and CDR2 is SFDVKD. The CDR3 region is CATSDRDNQETQYF. CDR3 bases: TGTGCCACCAGTGATCGGGACAACCAAGAGACCCAGTACTTC.

This clonotype has a count of ten or more. V is TRBV20-1 and J is TRBJ2-1; the D is unclear. Germline CDR1 reads DFQATT; CDR2 reads SNEGSKA (reference sequence). Trimming cost V 5 bases and J 0 bases, with 11 bases left between them. There are 14 residues in the CDR3. CDR3 sequence reads: CSADSDSSYNEQFF. Written as DNA, the CDR3 is TGCAGTGCTGACTCGGATAGCTCCTACAATGAGCAGTTCTTC.

This clonotype was detected many times. This chain joins TRBV10-3 and TRBJ1-1, with D maybe TRBD1 (5 bases). Trimming removed 4 bases at V and 3 bases at J, with 9 bases between. This CDR3 spans 13 amino acids. The germline V gene encodes CDR1 ENHRY and CDR2 SYGVKD. CDR3 bases: TGTGCCATCAGTGCCTGGGGGGACACTGAAGCTTTCTTT. This sequence encodes CAISAWGDTEAFF.

This clonotype was recorded at least ten times. This CDR3 reads CASSANSGNTIYF. The CDR3 bases are TGTGCCAGCAGTGCCAACTCTGGAAACACCATATATTTT. The V gene is TRBV2, the J gene TRBJ1-3; D unresolved. Germline V gene sequence: CDR1 SNHLY, CDR2 FYNNEI. Trimming removed 4 bases at V and 0 bases at J, with 4 bases between. The CDR3 is 13 residues long.

This clonotype is judged medium-sized. This sequence joins TRBV7-9 and TRBJ2-5; perhaps TRBD1 as D (5 bases). In germline, CDR1 is SEHNR, CDR2 FQNEAQ (reference sequence). Trimming took off 0 bases at V and 2 bases at J, with 10 bases between the two ends. This CDR3 region has 15 residues. The CDR3 DNA reads TGTGCCAGCAGCTTAGCAACAGGCTTACAAGAGACCCAGTACTTC. Protein: CASSLATGLQETQYF.

This clonotype showed up just a few times. The CDR3 coding sequence is TGTGCCAGCAGTTCCGGACAGGTGTTGAACACTGAAGCTTTCTTT. This encodes CASSSGQVLNTEAFF. This sequence joins TRBV27 and TRBJ1-1, with 7 nucleotides matching TRBD1. V was clipped by 4 bases and J by 0 bases; unmatched bases: 5. Germline V lookup: CDR1 MNHEY, CDR2 SMNVEV (reference sequence). The CDR3 sequence is 15 residues long.

V usage is TRBV6-5 and J usage is TRBJ2-2, with D possibly TRBD2 on 5 matching bases. The V end lost 6 bases, the J end lost 6 bases, and 8 bases lay between the germline ends. The CDR3 loop spans 12 amino acids. CDR1 and CDR2 from the germline V gene are MNHEY and SVGAGI. The CDR3 region has the DNA TGTGCCAGCAGCCGGGATTCCGGGGAGCTGTTTTTT. The encoded protein is CASSRDSGELFF.

This clonotype was detected ten times or more. In nucleotides, the CDR3 is TGTGCCAGCAGCTCACAGGGGGGGTACGAGCAGTACTTC. Translation: CASSSQGGYEQYF. V is TRBV7-8 and J is TRBJ2-7, with D perhaps TRBD1 (8 bases). Trimming cost V 4 bases and J 4 bases, with 11 bases left between them. Germline V gives CDR1 SGHVS, CDR2 FQNEAQ. The CDR3 has 13 amino acids.

The DNA of the CDR3 is TGTGCCAGCAGCGCAAGGACAGCTAGCGGCCCGACAACCGGGGAGCTGTTTTTT. Its protein product is CASSARTASGPTTGELFF. This chain links TRBV11-1 with TRBJ2-2; D possibly corresponds to TRBD2 (7 bases). V lost 5 bases and J 5 bases, leaving 24 bases between the germline ends. This CDR3 region has 18 residues. Germline-derived CDR1 and CDR2 are SGHAT and FQDESV (reference sequence).

This clonotype has at least ten counts. This chain connects TRBV27 to TRBJ1-2; D remains unclear. CDR1 MNHEY and CDR2 SMNVEV come from the germline V gene (reference sequence). Trimming took 4 bases from V and 6 from J, leaving 18 bases between them. The length of the CDR3 is 15 residues. The chain's CDR3 is CASSSPRRAFDGYTF. CDR3 DNA: TGTGCCAGCAGTTCGCCGAGGAGGGCATTTGATGGCTACACCTTC.

This clonotype was observed a few times. The rearrangement uses TRBV4-2 and TRBJ2-2; D might be TRBD1 or TRBD2, each matching 5 bases. This CDR3 is built from 16 residues. The V end was cut by 3 bases, the J end by 0 bases, with 11 bases between. From germline, CDR1 is LGHNA and CDR2 YNFKEQ. CDR3 loop: CASSQLAGTNTGELFF. For the CDR3, the DNA is TGTGCCAGCAGCCAGCTAGCAGGGACGAACACCGGGGAGCTGTTTTTT.

V usage is TRBV27 and J usage is TRBJ2-7; weak D call: TRBD2 (5 bases). V was pared by 3 bases and J by 2 bases, with 11 bases between. This CDR3 spans 14 amino acids. Germline loops: CDR1 MNHEY, CDR2 SMNVEV (reference sequence). CDR3 sequence (DNA): TGTGCCAGCAGTTTTAAGGAGGAAACCTACGAGCAGTACTTC. This sequence encodes CASSFKEETYEQYF.

This clonotype was observed a handful of times. J is TRBJ2-5 and V is TRBV5-1; D is possibly TRBD2 (7 bases). This CDR3 spans 14 amino acids. Between the trimmed V and J ends, which lost 2 bases and 5 bases, there was a span of 13 bases. Germline V lookup: CDR1 SGHRS, CDR2 YFSETQ. The CDR3 loop reads CASSFAGAGETQYF. The CDR3 nucleotides are TGCGCCAGCAGCTTCGCGGGGGCTGGGGAGACCCAGTACTTC.

Comments on this clonotype: A read error is possible here, since a much larger clone lies one base away. This chain joins TRBV5-1 and TRBJ2-5, with D maybe TRBD2 (6 bases). This CDR3 region has 14 residues. Germline assignment: CDR1 SGHRS and CDR2 YFSETQ. The V gene lost 10 bases and the J gene lost 3 bases, with 19 bases spanning the gap. CDR3 in DNA: TGCGCCGGCCGCCCGAGGGGCGGGAAAGAGACCCAGTACTTC. Translated: CAGRPRGGKETQYF.

This clonotype was detected many times. This sequence joins TRBV3-1 and TRBJ1-1, with unresolved D. CDR3 length: 16 amino acids. The germline CDR1 and CDR2 sequences are LGHDT and YNNKEL (reference sequence). V was clipped by 0 bases and J by 0 bases, with 11 bases between them. CDR3 sequence: CASSQDLHTMNTEAFF. CDR3 sequence (DNA): TGTGCCAGCAGCCAAGATCTTCACACAATGAACACTGAAGCTTTCTTT.

This clonotype has a count of ten or more. The chain recombines TRBV19 with TRBJ2-1, with a weak D call TRBD2 (5 bases). This CDR3 is built from 13 residues. V was shortened by 1 base and J by 5 bases, with 6 bases between the two germline ends. Per the germline V gene, CDR1 is LNHDA and CDR2 is SQIVND (reference sequence). The CDR3 DNA reads TGTGCCAGTAGTATAGTGGAGGACAATGAGCAGTTCTTC. It codes for CASSIVEDNEQFF. The entire variable domain, with the rest obtained from reference TRBV19 and TRBJ2-1, is as follows: DGGITQSPKYLFRKEGQNVTLSCEQNLNHDAMYWYRQDPGQGLRLIYYSQIVNDFQKGDIAEGYSVSREKKESFPLTVTSAQKNPTAFYLCASSIVEDNEQFFGPGTRLTVL.

This clonotype has a count of ten or more. The chain employs TRBV18 and TRBJ1-5; no firm D call. The CDR3 covers 14 residues. The ends were cut back, 3 bases at V and 2 bases at J, with 8 bases in the middle. Germline V lookup: CDR1 KGHSH, CDR2 LQKENI. The CDR3 region is CASSPRQGNQPQHF. For the CDR3, the DNA is TGTGCCAGCTCACCGCGGCAGGGCAATCAGCCCCAGCATTTT. Drawing the rest from reference TRBV18 and TRBJ1-5, the complete variable domain is NAGVMQNPRHLVRRRGQEARLRCSPMKGHSHVYWYRQLPEEGLKFMVYLQKENIIDESGMPKERFSAEFPKEGPSILRIQQVVRGDSAAYFCASSPRQGNQPQHFGDGTRLSIL.

This clonotype is termed medium-sized. The chain couples TRBV29-1 to TRBJ2-3; no clear D gene. The CDR3 has 14 amino acids. The V gene's germline CDR1 is SQVTM and CDR2 ANQGSEA. Trimming removed 7 bases at V and 2 bases at J, with 16 bases between. CDR3 sequence (DNA): TGCAGCGGGCGGCAGTCCCCCACCACAGATACGCAGTATTTT. This translates into CSGRQSPTTDTQYF.

The CDR3 loop is CASRLAETQYF. The CDR3 bases are TGTGCCAGCCGACTAGCGGAGACCCAGTACTTC. V is TRBV6-1 and J is TRBJ2-5, with 8 nucleotides matching TRBD2. The length of the CDR3 is 11 residues. V shed 8 bases and J 5 bases; nucleotides not matched to a gene: 1. CDR1 and CDR2 (germline): MNHNS, SASEGT.